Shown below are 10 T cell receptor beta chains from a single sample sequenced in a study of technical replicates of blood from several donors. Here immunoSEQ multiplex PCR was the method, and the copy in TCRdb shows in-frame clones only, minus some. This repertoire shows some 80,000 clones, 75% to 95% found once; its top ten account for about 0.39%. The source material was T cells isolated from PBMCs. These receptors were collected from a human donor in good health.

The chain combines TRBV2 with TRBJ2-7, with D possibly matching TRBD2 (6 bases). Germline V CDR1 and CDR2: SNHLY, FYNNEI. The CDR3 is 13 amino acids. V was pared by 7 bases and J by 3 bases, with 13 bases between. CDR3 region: CASNGGVYYEQYF. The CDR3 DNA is TGTGCCAGCAACGGCGGGGTCTACTACGAGCAGTACTTC.

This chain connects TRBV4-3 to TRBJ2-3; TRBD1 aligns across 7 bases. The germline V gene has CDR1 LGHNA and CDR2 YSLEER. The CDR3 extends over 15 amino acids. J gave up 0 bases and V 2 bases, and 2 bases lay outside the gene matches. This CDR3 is CASSQTRGSTDTQYF. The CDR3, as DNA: TGCGCCAGCAGCCAAACCAGGGGGAGCACAGATACGCAGTATTTT.

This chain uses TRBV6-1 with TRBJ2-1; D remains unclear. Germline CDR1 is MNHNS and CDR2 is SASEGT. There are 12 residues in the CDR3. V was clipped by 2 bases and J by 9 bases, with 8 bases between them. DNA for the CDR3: TGTGCCAGCAGTGAACTCTTCCTTGAGCAGTTCTTC. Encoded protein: CASSELFLEQFF.

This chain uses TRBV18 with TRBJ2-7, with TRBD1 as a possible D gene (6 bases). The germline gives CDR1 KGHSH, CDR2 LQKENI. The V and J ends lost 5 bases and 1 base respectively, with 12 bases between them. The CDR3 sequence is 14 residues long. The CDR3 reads CASSTTGLSYEQYF. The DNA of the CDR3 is TGTGCCAGCTCAACGACAGGCTTATCCTACGAGCAGTACTTC. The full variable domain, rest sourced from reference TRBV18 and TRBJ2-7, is NAGVMQNPRHLVRRRGQEARLRCSPMKGHSHVYWYRQLPEEGLKFMVYLQKENIIDESGMPKERFSAEFPKEGPSILRIQQVVRGDSAAYFCASSTTGLSYEQYFGPGTRLTVT.

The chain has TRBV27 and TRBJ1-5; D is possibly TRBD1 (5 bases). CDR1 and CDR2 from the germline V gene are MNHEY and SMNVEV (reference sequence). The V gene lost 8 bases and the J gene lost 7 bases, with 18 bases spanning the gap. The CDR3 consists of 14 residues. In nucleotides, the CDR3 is TGTGCCAGCCGCCACCCCCTCGGGGGGCAGCCCCAGCATTTT. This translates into CASRHPLGGQPQHF.

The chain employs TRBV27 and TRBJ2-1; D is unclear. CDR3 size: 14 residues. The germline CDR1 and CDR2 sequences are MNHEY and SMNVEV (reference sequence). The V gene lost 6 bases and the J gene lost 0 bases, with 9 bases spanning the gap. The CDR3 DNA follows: TGTGCCAGCAGGGTATGGAGCTCCTACAATGAGCAGTTCTTC. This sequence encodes CASRVWSSYNEQFF.

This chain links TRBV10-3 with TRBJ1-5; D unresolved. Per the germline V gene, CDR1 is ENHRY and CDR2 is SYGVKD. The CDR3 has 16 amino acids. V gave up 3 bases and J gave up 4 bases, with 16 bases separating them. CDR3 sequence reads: CAISDTWAEWNQPQHF. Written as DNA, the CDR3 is TGTGCCATCAGTGATACCTGGGCAGAGTGGAATCAGCCCCAGCATTTT.

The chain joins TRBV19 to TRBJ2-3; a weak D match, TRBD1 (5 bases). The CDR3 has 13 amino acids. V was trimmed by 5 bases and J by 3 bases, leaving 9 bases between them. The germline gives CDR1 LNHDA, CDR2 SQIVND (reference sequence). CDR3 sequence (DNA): TGTGCCAGTAGTGTACGACAGACAGATACGCAGTATTTT. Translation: CASSVRQTDTQYF.

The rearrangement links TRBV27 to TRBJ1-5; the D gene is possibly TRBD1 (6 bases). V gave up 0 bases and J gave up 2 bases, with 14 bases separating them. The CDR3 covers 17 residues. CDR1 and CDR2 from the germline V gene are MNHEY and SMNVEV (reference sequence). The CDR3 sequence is CASSLSPGEMGNQPQHF. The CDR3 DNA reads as TGTGCCAGCAGTTTATCTCCAGGGGAAATGGGCAATCAGCCCCAGCATTTT.

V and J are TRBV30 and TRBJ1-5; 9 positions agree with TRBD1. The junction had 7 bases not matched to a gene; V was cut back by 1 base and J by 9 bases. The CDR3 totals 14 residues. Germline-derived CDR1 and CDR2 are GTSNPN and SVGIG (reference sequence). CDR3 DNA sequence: TGTGCCTGGAGTGGATTACAGGGGGCCGGGCCCCAGCATTTT. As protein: CAWSGLQGAGPQHF.